This T cell receptor (beta chain) came from a study of T cells after yellow fever vaccination. Study-level findings and limits: Contaminating bulk clonotypes could be abundant in FACS-sorted repertoires. Post-booster reappearance was seen for most primary-vaccination clones (just under 97% CD4, around 89% CD8).

This clonotype was found many times. The antigen remains undetermined. The CDR3 length is 14 residues. Deletions cut 0 bases from V and 0 bases from J, with 4 bases between. Germline V gene lookup returns CDR1 SGHDT and CDR2 YYEEEE. Via MiXCR, TCRdb re-called the 5' RACE reads, giving one row per CDR3 protein. In the table there are 500,000 to 650,000 distinct CDR3 sequences, 10% to 15% of which are singletons. This specimen was PBMCs, taken on the day of the yellow fever booster vaccination. This TCR was recovered from a man aged 30 to 39 who received the YFV17D yellow fever vaccine. The V gene is TRBV5-6, the J gene TRBJ2-4; no definite D call. The CDR3 sequence is CASSLDLAKNIQYF. CDR3 DNA: TGTGCCAGCAGCTTGGACCTAGCCAAAAACATTCAGTACTTC.